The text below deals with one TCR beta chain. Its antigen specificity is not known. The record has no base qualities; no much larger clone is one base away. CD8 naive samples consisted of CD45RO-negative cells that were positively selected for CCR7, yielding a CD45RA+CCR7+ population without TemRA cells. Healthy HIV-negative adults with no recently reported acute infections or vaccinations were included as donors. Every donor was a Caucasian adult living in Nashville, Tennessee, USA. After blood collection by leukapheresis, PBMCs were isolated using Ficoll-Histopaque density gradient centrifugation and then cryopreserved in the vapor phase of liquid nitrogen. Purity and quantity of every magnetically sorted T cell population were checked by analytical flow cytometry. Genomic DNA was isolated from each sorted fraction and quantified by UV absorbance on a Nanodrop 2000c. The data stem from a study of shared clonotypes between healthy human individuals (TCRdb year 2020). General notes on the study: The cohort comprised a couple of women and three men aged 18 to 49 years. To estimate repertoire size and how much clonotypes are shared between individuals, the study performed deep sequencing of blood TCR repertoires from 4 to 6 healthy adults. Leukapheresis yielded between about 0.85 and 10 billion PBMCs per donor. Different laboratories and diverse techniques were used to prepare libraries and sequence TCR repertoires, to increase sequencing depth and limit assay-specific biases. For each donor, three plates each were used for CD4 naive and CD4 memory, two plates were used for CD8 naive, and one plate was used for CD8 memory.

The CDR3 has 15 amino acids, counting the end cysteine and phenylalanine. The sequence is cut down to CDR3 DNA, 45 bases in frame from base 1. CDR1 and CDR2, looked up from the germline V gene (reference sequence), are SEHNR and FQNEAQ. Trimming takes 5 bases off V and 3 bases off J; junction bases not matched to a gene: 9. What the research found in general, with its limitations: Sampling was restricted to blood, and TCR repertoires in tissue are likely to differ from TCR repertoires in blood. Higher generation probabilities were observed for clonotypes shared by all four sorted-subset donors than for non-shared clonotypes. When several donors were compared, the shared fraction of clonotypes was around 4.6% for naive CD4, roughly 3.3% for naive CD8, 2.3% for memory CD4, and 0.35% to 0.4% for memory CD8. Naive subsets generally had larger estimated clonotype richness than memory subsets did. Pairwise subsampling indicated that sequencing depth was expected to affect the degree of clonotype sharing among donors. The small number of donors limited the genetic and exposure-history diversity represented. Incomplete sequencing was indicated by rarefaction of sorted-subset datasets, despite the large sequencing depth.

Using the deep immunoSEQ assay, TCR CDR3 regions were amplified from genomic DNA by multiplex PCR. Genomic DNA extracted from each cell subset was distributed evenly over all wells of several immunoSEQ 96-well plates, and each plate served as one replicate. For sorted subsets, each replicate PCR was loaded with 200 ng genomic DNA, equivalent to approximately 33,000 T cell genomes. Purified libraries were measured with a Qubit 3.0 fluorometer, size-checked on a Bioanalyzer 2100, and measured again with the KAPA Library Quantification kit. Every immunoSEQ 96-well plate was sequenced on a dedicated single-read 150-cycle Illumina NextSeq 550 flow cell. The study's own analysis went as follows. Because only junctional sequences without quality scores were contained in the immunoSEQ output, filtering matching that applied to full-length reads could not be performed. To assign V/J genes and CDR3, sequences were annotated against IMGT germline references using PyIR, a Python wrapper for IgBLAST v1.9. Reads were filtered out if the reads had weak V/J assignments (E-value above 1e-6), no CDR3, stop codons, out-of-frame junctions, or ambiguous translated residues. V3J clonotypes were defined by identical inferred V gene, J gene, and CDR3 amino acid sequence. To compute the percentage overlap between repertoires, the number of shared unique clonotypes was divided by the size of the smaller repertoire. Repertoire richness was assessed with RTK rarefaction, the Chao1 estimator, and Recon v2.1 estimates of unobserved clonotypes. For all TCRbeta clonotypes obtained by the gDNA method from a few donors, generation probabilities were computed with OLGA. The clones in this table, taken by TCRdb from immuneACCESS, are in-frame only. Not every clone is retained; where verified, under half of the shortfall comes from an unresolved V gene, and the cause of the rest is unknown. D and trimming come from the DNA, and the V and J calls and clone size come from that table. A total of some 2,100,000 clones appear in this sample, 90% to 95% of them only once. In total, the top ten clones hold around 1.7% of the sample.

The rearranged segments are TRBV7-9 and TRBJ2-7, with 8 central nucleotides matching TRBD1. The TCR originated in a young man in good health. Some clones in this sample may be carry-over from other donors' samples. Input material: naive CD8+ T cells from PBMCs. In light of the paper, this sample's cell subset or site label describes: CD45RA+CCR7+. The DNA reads TGTGCCAGCAGCCTGACAGGGGCGCTATACTACGAGCAGTACTTC. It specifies CASSLTGALYYEQYF. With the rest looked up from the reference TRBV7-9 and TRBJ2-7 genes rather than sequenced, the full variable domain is DTGVSQNPRHKITKRGQNVTFRCDPISEHNRLYWYRQTLGQGPEFLTYFQNEAQLEKSRLLSDRFSAERPKGSFSTLEIQRTEQGDSAMYLCASSLTGALYYEQYFGPGTRLTVT.